The present T cell receptor beta chain was sequenced within a study of blood T cell repertoires in COVID-19. Looking at the study overall: Samples representing acute and convalescent COVID-19 were sourced from the United States, Italy and Spain. Sources were T cells, B-cell-depleted T cells, or PBMCs; the material itself was cDNA or gDNA.

Germline CDR1 MDHEN, CDR2 SYDVKM. CDR3 length equals 12 residues. The V gene end was trimmed by 8 bases and the J gene end by 2 bases; junction bases not matched to a gene: 3. Original processing notes: Amplification with reference gene primers provided the estimates of nucleated cell counts. Repertoires were generated with immunoSEQ multiplex PCR, while TCRdb's copy carries only in-frame clones and drops some. The V and J calls and clone size were taken over from that table, and D and trimming were inferred from the DNA. This sample carries roughly 250,000 clones, about 70% of them seen once, and the ten largest clones take 3.3%.

The V gene is TRBV28, the J gene TRBJ2-7, with TRBD1 identical over 7 bases. The TCR originated in an elderly woman with acute or convalescent COVID-19. Material: peripheral blood. The CDR3 spells CASGRGTYEQYF. DNA for the CDR3: TGTGCCAGCGGCAGGGGGACCTACGAGCAGTACTTC.